This T cell receptor (beta chain) came from a study of CD8+ T cells in alopecia areata. The wider study: For 6 to 18 months, tofacitinib was taken, and 6 months off drug followed. Study-wide findings and caveats: Normal scalp had lower clonality than lesional scalp, with alopecia totalis/universalis lesions showing this most strongly.

The authors extracted RNA and reverse transcribed it into cDNA as the sequencing template. Data came from immunoSEQ multiplex PCR; TCRdb stores just in-frame clones and leaves some out. The data contain more than 200,000 clones, around two thirds of them singletons. Peripheral blood samples and lesional scalp punch biopsies were obtained from alopecia areata patients. PBMCs served as the source from which CD4+ and CD8+ T cells were sorted. With respect to this clone: Its cognate antigen is unknown.

In germline, CDR1 is MNHEY, CDR2 SMNVEV (reference sequence). Trimming cost V 5 bases and J 4 bases, with 17 bases left between them. The CDR3 runs to 15 residues. This specimen was CD4+ T cells sorted from blood, taken at week 0. The V call is TRBV27, the J call TRBJ1-2; D unclear. The sequence was collected from a human donor with alopecia areata. CDR3 region: CASSHRQGGIYGYTF. The CDR3 DNA is TGTGCCAGCAGTCACCGACAAGGAGGAATCTATGGCTACACCTTC.